This is a list of T cell receptor beta chains from one sample in a study of cytomegalovirus exposure and HLA in healthy donors. Sequencing was performed with immunoSEQ multiplex PCR; in TCRdb, only in-frame clones are kept and a portion is missing. Listed are tens of thousands of clones; 6% to 7.5% falls within the top ten. Sequenced: PBMCs. The receptor source for this set is a woman aged 40-49 years in good health and CMV-seronegative. The CDR3 runs from the conserved cysteine through the conserved F or W. The order of the fields is J gene, D gene, V gene, CDR3 DNA, CDR3 protein. The D gene is left open where the match is weak.

TRBJ1-2 | - | TRBV2 | TGTGCCAGCAGCTCGGGTTCCGAACCCGGCTACACCTTC | CASSSGSEPGYTF
TRBJ2-7 | - | TRBV7-9 | TGTGCCAGCAGCGCCTCGACAGTCTCCTACGAGCAGTACTTC | CASSASTVSYEQYF
TRBJ1-2 | TRBD1 | TRBV5-4 | TGTGCCAGCAGATTACAGGGGCCGGCCTATGGCTACACCTTC | CASRLQGPAYGYTF
TRBJ2-2 | - | TRBV2 | TGTGCCAGCAGTCTTACTCGAAACACCGGGGAGCTGTTTTTT | CASSLTRNTGELFF
TRBJ2-3 | TRBD1 | TRBV19 | TGTGCCAGGCGGACAGGGATCACAGATACGCAGTATTTT | CARRTGITDTQYF
TRBJ2-7 | TRBD2 | TRBV4-3 | TGCGCCAGCAGCCAAGAGTATCTAGCGGGAGTTGGGGACGAGCAGTACTTC | CASSQEYLAGVGDEQYF
TRBJ2-7 | - | TRBV7-9 | TGTGCCAGCAGCTCGATGGGGGGGGCAGGCGAGCAGTACTTC | CASSSMGGAGEQYF
TRBJ1-5 | - | TRBV13 | TGTGCCAGCAGCTTAGGCGATCAGCCCCAGCATTTT | CASSLGDQPQHF
TRBJ2-1 | TRBD1 | TRBV5-1 | TGCGCCAGCAGCTTGGGACAGGGCTCCGACAATGAGCAGTTCTTC | CASSLGQGSDNEQFF
TRBJ1-5 | - | TRBV6-1 | TGTGCCAGCAGTGGGACAGCTAGCAATCAGCCCCAGCATTTT | CASSGTASNQPQHF
TRBJ2-3 | TRBD2 | TRBV30 | TGTGCCTGGAGTCCTAGCGGGGTCACAGATACGCAGTATTTT | CAWSPSGVTDTQYF
TRBJ1-5 | TRBD1 | TRBV5-1 | TGCGCCAGCAGCCGGGACAGGGGGTTTGATCAGCCCCAGCATTTT | CASSRDRGFDQPQHF
TRBJ2-7 | - | TRBV5-1 | TGCGCCAGCAGCTTGGTTGGGGGGTCAGCCTACGAGCAGTACTTC | CASSLVGGSAYEQYF
TRBJ2-7 | - | TRBV28 | TGTGCCAGCAGCCTGGGGCAGGGTGGGGAGCAGTACTTC | CASSLGQGGEQYF
TRBJ1-6 | TRBD1 | TRBV30 | TGTGCCTGGAGTATCTTGACAGGGAGCTCCTATAATTCACCCCTCCACTTT | CAWSILTGSSYNSPLHF
TRBJ1-2 | TRBD1 | TRBV30 | TGTGCCTGGACCGTTTTTCTCATGAGGACAGGCACTAACTATGGCTACACCTTC | CAWTVFLMRTGTNYGYTF
TRBJ2-3 | TRBD2 | TRBV28 | TGTGCCACACTTGGGACTAGCGGGACAGATACGCAGTATTTT | CATLGTSGTDTQYF
TRBJ2-3 | TRBD1 | TRBV4-2 | TGTGCCAGCAGCCAAGGGGACAGGGGGGTGGCAGATACGCAGTATTTT | CASSQGDRGVADTQYF
TRBJ2-2 | TRBD1 | TRBV9 | TGTGCCAGCAGCGTAGAGGGGACAGACTCCTGGTCATTCACCGGGGAGCTGTTTTTT | CASSVEGTDSWSFTGELFF
TRBJ2-7 | TRBD2 | TRBV25-1 | TGTGCCAGCAGTGAATCTAGGACTAGCGACGGCCTCTACGAGCAGTACTTC | CASSESRTSDGLYEQYF
TRBJ1-1 | - | TRBV28 | TGTGCCAGCACTTTCGAACAGGGTGAAGCTTTCTTT | CASTFEQGEAFF
TRBJ2-7 | TRBD1 | TRBV6-1 | TGTGCCAGCGGCGGACAGGACTACGAGCAGTACTTC | CASGGQDYEQYF
TRBJ2-7 | TRBD1 | TRBV5-6 | TGTGCCAGCAGCTTGGCAGGGGGCTTCCCTCCCTACGAGCAGTACTTC | CASSLAGGFPPYEQYF
TRBJ1-5 | - | TRBV5-8 | TGTGCCAGCAGCAGAACAGGTAGCAATCAGCCCCAGCATTTT | CASSRTGSNQPQHF
TRBJ1-3 | TRBD1 | TRBV6-5 | TGTGCCAGCAGTAGGAGACAGGGCTCTGGAAACACCATATATTTT | CASSRRQGSGNTIYF
TRBJ1-1 | - | TRBV30 | TGTGCCTGGAGTGTGGCCGAGAACACTGAAGCTTTCTTT | CAWSVAENTEAFF
TRBJ1-3 | - | TRBV10-3 | TGTGCCATCAGCACAGGATTCTCTGGAAACACCATATATTTT | CAISTGFSGNTIYF
TRBJ2-7 | TRBD1 | TRBV14 | TGTGCCAGCAGCCACACAGGGGGCGTGTACGAGCAGTACTTC | CASSHTGGVYEQYF
TRBJ2-1 | TRBD2 | TRBV27 | TGTGCCAGCAGTCAACTAGCGGGGACCTACAATGAGCAGTTCTTC | CASSQLAGTYNEQFF
TRBJ1-1 | TRBD1 | TRBV6-5 | TGTGCCAGCAGTTACTCCGGACAGGCGAACACTGAAGCTTTCTTT | CASSYSGQANTEAFF
TRBJ2-2 | - | TRBV5-1 | TGCGCCAGCAGTAGTCAGGCGAACACCGGGGAGCTGTTTTTT | CASSSQANTGELFF
TRBJ2-7 | TRBD1 | TRBV5-4 | TGTGCCAGCAGCTTAGGGGACAGATCCTACGAGCAGTACTTC | CASSLGDRSYEQYF
TRBJ1-1 | TRBD1 | TRBV5-1 | TGCGCCAGCAGCCTGGGACAGGGCGGGACCACTGAAGCTTTCTTT | CASSLGQGGTTEAFF
TRBJ2-1 | - | TRBV1 | TGCACCAGCAGCCAAGGTTTTGGGACTAGCGGGAGGGGACTCTACAATGAGCAGTTCTTC | CTSSQGFGTSGRGLYNEQFF
TRBJ1-1 | - | TRBV5-1 | TGCGCCAGCAGCTTAGGCTACAGCCCCGGCACTGAAGCTTTCTTT | CASSLGYSPGTEAFF
TRBJ2-5 | - | TRBV13 | TGTGCCAGCAGTTCAGGCCGGGGGGCCTGGGAGACCCAGTACTTC | CASSSGRGAWETQYF
TRBJ1-2 | TRBD1 | TRBV30 | TGTGCCTGGAGTGTAGGGACAGGGGTTTTTCGCTACACCTTC | CAWSVGTGVFRYTF
TRBJ2-7 | - | TRBV20-1 | TGCAGTGCTAGTAACTACGAGCAGTACTTC | CSASNYEQYF
TRBJ2-2 | TRBD1 | TRBV28 | TGTGCCAGCAGTCTGCGGACAGGCACCGGGGAGCTGTTTTTT | CASSLRTGTGELFF
TRBJ2-5 | TRBD2 | TRBV28 | TGTGCCAGCAGACAACCTCCCGCGGCTAGCGGGAGAACCGAAGAGACCCAGTACTTC | CASRQPPAASGRTEETQYF
TRBJ2-2 | - | TRBV19 | TGTGCCAGTAGTACGGAGGACAGGGTAGGGCTCGCGGGAGACGGGGAGCTGTTTTTT | CASSTEDRVGLAGDGELFF